This TCR beta chain was sequenced in a study of T cell repertoires in cytomegalovirus infection. Background on the study: CMV infection plus the matching HLA type was flagged by public TCR beta signatures.

TCRdb reprocessed the reads with MiXCR, giving one entry per CDR3 protein. The sample lists about 89,000 distinct CDR3 sequences; 25% to 30% were seen once. Trimming removed 8 bases from V and 5 bases from J, with 18 bases in between. Germline CDR1 MNHEY, CDR2 SMNVEV (reference sequence). CDR3 length equals 14 residues. Whole-study findings and limits: The study found HLA-C-restricted CMV-specific TCR beta clonotypes dominating the ex vivo response.

On this clonotype: What it recognizes is unknown.

This sequence was found in a human donor in good health (CMV status not recorded). Some clones in this sample may be carry-over from other donors' samples. The rearrangement joins TRBV27 to TRBJ1-1, with TRBD1 as a possible D gene (5 bases). This material consisted of CD8+ T cells from cultured PBMCs, taken from culture after CMV antigen stimulation. The CDR3 DNA sequence: TGTGCCAGCGGAGTTTCTAGGGGTGGGACTGAAGCTTTCTTT. Its translation: CASGVSRGGTEAFF.